The present entry profiles one TCR beta chain with its context. Its antigen is unidentified. PCR used 60 Vbeta primers and 13 Jbeta primers. Produced via immunoSEQ multiplex PCR; TCRdb's table is partial and in-frame only. In the table there are fewer than 200,000 clones, about 71% of which are singletons. The CDR3 is 16 amino acids. Per the germline V gene, CDR1 is ENHRY and CDR2 is SYGVKD. V lost 4 bases, J lost 0 bases, and 9 bases stayed unmatched. It was healthy bone marrow donors who served as donors. This sample is drawn from a study of cytomegalovirus exposure and HLA in healthy donors. As for the study in general: An earlier analysis found fewer than 120 million unique TCR beta sequences from about 190 million T cells.

Whole-study findings and limits: High sensitivity and specificity were reportedly achieved when the classifier diagnosed cytomegalovirus status. Prior analysis indicated that the majority of TCR beta V segments exhibited productivity approximately 87% or approximately 30% of the time.

The receptor comes from a man aged 45-65 years in good health and CMV-seronegative. This rearrangement joins TRBV10-3 to TRBJ2-7; the match to TRBD1 covers 7 bases. The sequencing input was PBMCs. This CDR3 reads CAISAPQGESSYEQYF. DNA of the CDR3: TGTGCCATCAGTGCCCCTCAGGGGGAGAGCTCCTACGAGCAGTACTTC.